The sequence of this T cell receptor (beta chain) was determined in a study of T cell responses to AZD1222 COVID-19 vaccine. In the study overall: Second-dose recipients at about 4 or about 12 weeks were treated as one pooled group. Study results and caveats: The CD4 TCRs associated with vaccination extended across spike and predominated at 160-218 and 743-854. Baseline seropositivity occurred in only a handful of AZD1222 recipients. A rise in Spike-specific TCR breadth and depth followed two AZD1222 doses.

A note on this clone: Its cognate antigen is unknown.

The V gene's germline CDR1 is MNHEY and CDR2 SVGAGI. The CDR3 sequence is 13 residues long. With 8 bases clipped from V and 10 bases from J, the junction kept 6 bases outside the gene matches. Only in-frame clones appear in the TCRdb table, and some are missing; sequencing was by immunoSEQ multiplex PCR. Here the sample spans about 140,000 clones, 80% to 95% being singletons. This specimen consisted of peripheral blood, obtained on day 0 of AZD1222 vaccination. V usage is TRBV6-5 and J usage is TRBJ1-6; 9 positions agree with TRBD1. This TCR came from an adult in good health. The DNA for the CDR3 is TGTGCCAGCCGGGACAGGGTGGCATCACCCCTCCACTTT. Its translation is CASRDRVASPLHF.